The 27 T cell receptor beta chains listed next were all sequenced from one sample in a study of cytomegalovirus exposure and HLA in healthy donors. Primers included in the PCR were 60 Vbeta and 13 Jbeta primers. Method: immunoSEQ multiplex PCR; TCRdb's copy keeps in-frame clones and lacks some. This sample yields about 160,000 clones, of which approximately 72% are seen a single time; roughly 7.1% belongs to the top ten. Sequenced sample: PBMCs. These receptors were taken from a man aged 40-55 years in good health and CMV-seropositive.

This clone has a single count. V is TRBV19 and J is TRBJ2-4; D uncertain. Deletions cut 4 bases from V and 1 base from J, with 14 bases between. This CDR3 has 16 residues. The germline V gene has CDR1 LNHDA and CDR2 SQIVND (reference sequence). The CDR3 nucleotides read TGTGCCAGTAGTACCCAGCCTAGACTTGCCAAAAACATTCAGTACTTC. Translation: CASSTQPRLAKNIQYF.

The chain uses TRBV27 and TRBJ1-6; weak D call: TRBD1 (5 bases). Looked up from germline, CDR1 is MNHEY and CDR2 is SMNVEV (reference sequence). CDR3 length equals 19 residues. Trimming left V 2 bases short and J 5 bases short, with 22 bases between. The CDR3 DNA reads TGTGCCAGCAGTTTACGGTACAGGTCGGATAACTACGATAATTCACCCCTCCACTTT. It yields the protein CASSLRYRSDNYDNSPLHF.

The chain carries TRBV18 and TRBJ1-1, with 9 nucleotides matching TRBD1. This CDR3 is 15 amino acids long. The germline V gene has CDR1 KGHSH and CDR2 LQKENI. V shed 5 bases and J 4 bases; nucleotides not matched to a gene: 8. The CDR3 sequence is CASSATGGVGTEAFF. The DNA of the CDR3 is TGTGCCAGCTCAGCCACAGGGGGCGTCGGCACTGAAGCTTTCTTT.

The chain uses TRBV7-2 and TRBJ1-5; the D gene is possibly TRBD1 (6 bases). With 8 bases removed from V and 4 bases from J, the gap between germline ends came to 12 bases. The CDR3 has 13 residues. Germline V gives CDR1 SGHTA, CDR2 FQGNSA. The CDR3 coding sequence is TGTGCCAGCTCGGACAGCCCAAATCAGCCCCAGCATTTT. It yields the protein CASSDSPNQPQHF.

This chain uses TRBV2 with TRBJ2-1; 9 nucleotides line up with TRBD1. This CDR3 is 16 amino acids long. After removal of 5 bases from V and 6 bases from J, the junction contained 11 bases not matched to a gene. CDR1 is SNHLY and CDR2 is FYNNEI in the germline V gene. As DNA, the CDR3 is TGTGCCAGCAGTTATGTCGGGACAGGGAAACGCAATGAGCAGTTCTTC. It codes for CASSYVGTGKRNEQFF.

This chain joins TRBV21-1 and TRBJ1-1; TRBD1 was called by the table and not checked on the DNA. TRBV21-1 has pseudogene status. This CDR3 has 15 residues. The CDR3 spells CAAGRALGLATEAFF. Written as DNA, the CDR3 is TGTGCCGCCGGCAGGGCTCTTGGGTTGGCCACTGAAGCTTTCTTT.

This sequence joins TRBV30 and TRBJ2-2; tentative D call: TRBD1 (5 bases). The V and J ends lost 5 bases and 3 bases respectively, with 13 bases between them. The CDR3 contains 14 residues. Germline V gene data show CDR1 as GTSNPN and CDR2 as SVGIG (reference sequence). The CDR3 coding sequence is TGTGCCTGGTTGACAGAAGTGGACACCGGGGAGCTGTTTTTT. This gives the protein CAWLTEVDTGELFF.

The chain is built from TRBV6-1 and TRBJ1-5; weak D call: TRBD1 (5 bases). The CDR3 is 16 amino acids. Germline assignment: CDR1 MNHNS and CDR2 SASEGT. The ends were cut back, 2 bases at V and 2 bases at J, with 13 bases in the middle. The CDR3, as DNA: TGTGCCAGCAGTGAATGGGTCAGGGTCGGCAATCAGCCCCAGCATTTT. Its protein product is CASSEWVRVGNQPQHF.

Details on this clone: The sample has other DNA sequences that encode this CDR3 too. This chain connects TRBV7-2 to TRBJ2-7, with TRBD1 identical over 7 bases. CDR3 length: 14 residues. V trimming: 5 bases; J trimming: 0 bases; junction bases outside the gene matches: 4. Per the germline V gene, CDR1 is SGHTA and CDR2 is FQGNSA. This chain's CDR3 is CASSPGTVSYEQYF. The CDR3 DNA sequence: TGTGCCAGCAGCCCAGGGACAGTCTCCTACGAGCAGTACTTC. The whole variable domain, remainder taken from reference TRBV7-2 and TRBJ2-7, is GAGVSQSPSNKVTEKGKDVELRCDPISGHTALYWYRQSLGQGLEFLIYFQGNSAPDKSGLPSDRFSAERTGGSVSTLTIQRTQQEDSAVYLCASSPGTVSYEQYFGPGTRLTVT.

This clone was detected only a few times. The chain joins TRBV10-3 to TRBJ2-2; TRBD2 matches at 8 bases. The germline V gene has CDR1 ENHRY and CDR2 SYGVKD. This CDR3 has 15 residues. The junction had 11 bases not matched to a gene; V was cut back by 8 bases and J by 6 bases. The CDR3 sequence: CAIFPDGGVAGELFF. In DNA form, the CDR3 reads TGTGCCATCTTCCCGGACGGGGGGGTCGCCGGGGAGCTGTTTTTT.

V gene TRBV7-3 combines with J gene TRBJ2-5; perhaps TRBD1 as D (7 bases). V lost 4 bases and J lost 4, with 13 bases in between. This CDR3 spans 14 amino acids. The germline gives CDR1 SGHTA, CDR2 FQGTGA. The CDR3 reads CASSSTGRGETQYF. As DNA, the CDR3 is TGTGCCAGCAGCTCGACAGGGCGGGGAGAGACCCAGTACTTC.

This clone was observed once. CDR3 bases: TGTGCCAGCAGCTCGAGGGACAGTTCGTACGAGCAGTACTTC. Translating gives CASSSRDSSYEQYF. The chain has TRBV5-4 and TRBJ2-7; TRBD1 matches 7 bases. Looked up from germline, CDR1 is SGHNT and CDR2 is YYREEE (reference sequence). This CDR3 spans 14 amino acids. V lost 3 bases to trimming and J lost 4 bases; unmatched junction nucleotides: 7. Based on the CDR3 plus reference TRBV5-4 and TRBJ2-7, the full variable domain is ETGVTQSPTHLIKTRGQQVTLRCSSQSGHNTVSWYQQALGQGPQFIFQYYREEENGRGNFPPRFSGLQFPNYSSELNVNALELDDSALYLCASSSRDSSYEQYFGPGTRLTVT.

V is TRBV9 and J is TRBJ2-2, with 8 bases matching TRBD2. The CDR3 spans 16 residues. The germline CDR1 and CDR2 sequences are SGDLS and YYNGEE. V gave up 2 bases and J gave up 3 bases; unmatched junction bases: 6. DNA for the CDR3: TGTGCCAGCAGCGTGGAAGCGGGGGTCTACACCGGGGAGCTGTTTTTT. This encodes CASSVEAGVYTGELFF.

The V call is TRBV5-5, the J call TRBJ1-1; possible D gene TRBD1, 6 bases. V lost 0 bases, J lost 0 bases, and 12 bases lay in between. The CDR3 runs 16 residues. Germline assignment: CDR1 SGHKS and CDR2 YYEKEE (reference sequence). CDR3 in DNA: TGTGCCAGCAGCTTGGACGGGGGGCTAGTGAACACTGAAGCTTTCTTT. Its translation: CASSLDGGLVNTEAFF. Complete variable domain (other parts from reference TRBV5-5 and TRBJ1-1): DAGVTQSPTHLIKTRGQQVTLRCSPISGHKSVSWYQQVLGQGPQFIFQYYEKEERGRGNFPDRFSARQFPNYSSELNVNALLLGDSALYLCASSLDGGLVNTEAFFGQGTRLTVV.

This clone was detected only once. The chain combines TRBV2 with TRBJ2-7; 11 positions agree with TRBD1. The CDR3 spans 14 residues. V lost 6 bases and J lost 4; bases outside the gene matches: 5. The germline V gene encodes CDR1 SNHLY and CDR2 FYNNEI. The DNA of the CDR3 is TGTGCCAGCAGCCGGACAGGGGGCCTATACGAGCAGTACTTC. The encoded protein is CASSRTGGLYEQYF. Variable domain in full (rest from reference TRBV2 and TRBJ2-7): EPEVTQTPSHQVTQMGQEVILRCVPISNHLYFYWYRQILGQKVEFLVSFYNNEISEKSEIFDDQFSVERPDGSNFTLKIRSTKLEDSAMYFCASSRTGGLYEQYFGPGTRLTVT.

This chain links TRBV27 with TRBJ1-6; maybe TRBD1 (5 bases). With 5 bases removed from V and 7 bases from J, the gap between germline ends came to 12 bases. CDR1 and CDR2 (germline): MNHEY, SMNVEV (reference sequence). The CDR3 sequence is 14 residues long. The CDR3 DNA reads as TGTGCCAGCAGTCAGCGGGACGTCAATTCACCCCTCCACTTT. Amino acid sequence: CASSQRDVNSPLHF.

The chain links TRBV5-6 to TRBJ2-1; 9 positions match TRBD2. The CDR3 loop spans 16 amino acids. The germline V gene encodes CDR1 SGHDT and CDR2 YYEEEE. The ends lost 4 bases at V and 2 bases at J; junction bases unmatched: 7. The CDR3 DNA reads TGTGCCAGCAGCACCCAGCGGGGGGCCCCCTACAATGAGCAGTTCTTC. Its protein product is CASSTQRGAPYNEQFF.

V gene TRBV6-5 combines with J gene TRBJ2-3; 8 nucleotides align to TRBD1. The CDR3 contains 15 residues. The germline CDR1 and CDR2 sequences are MNHEY and SVGAGI. The V segment lost 6 bases and the J segment 1 base; nucleotides outside the gene matches: 6. CDR3 sequence reads: CASRSDREGTDTQYF. CDR3 sequence (DNA): TGTGCCAGCAGATCGGACAGGGAAGGCACAGATACGCAGTATTTT.

V is TRBV30 and J is TRBJ1-6; 8 nucleotides match TRBD1. The germline V gene encodes CDR1 GTSNPN and CDR2 SVGIG (reference sequence). This CDR3 is built from 15 residues. Unmatched junction bases numbered 3, after V lost 2 bases and J lost 3 bases. The CDR3 nucleotides are TGTGCCTGGAGTAGAGGACAGGGCTATAATTCACCCCTCCACTTT. Its protein product is CAWSRGQGYNSPLHF.

As to this clone: Mismatch with germline at one junction end may stem from a read error. The same CDR3 arises from other DNA sequences in this sample as well. V usage is TRBV27 and J usage is TRBJ1-2; the D gene is possibly TRBD1 (5 bases). The CDR3 sequence is 13 residues long. Germline lookup yields CDR1 MNHEY and CDR2 SMNVEV (reference sequence). The CDR3 region is CASSLTVNYGYTF. The DNA of the CDR3 is TGTGCCAGCAGTCTGACAGTTAACTATGGCTACACTTTC.

CDR3 region: CASSPRPGTGVEDEKLFF. For the CDR3, the DNA is TGTGCCAGTAGTCCTCGTCCCGGGACAGGGGTCGAGGATGAAAAACTGTTTTTT. The rearrangement links TRBV19 to TRBJ1-4; 10 nucleotides match TRBD1. The CDR3 has 18 residues. The V segment lost 5 bases and the J segment 6 bases; nucleotides outside the gene matches: 15. CDR1 is LNHDA and CDR2 is SQIVND in the germline V gene (reference sequence).

V gene TRBV4-1 combines with J gene TRBJ2-1, with unresolved D. This CDR3 contains 13 residues. The germline V and J ends were trimmed by 3 bases and 7 bases, with 10 bases remaining between them. Germline lookup yields CDR1 MGHRA and CDR2 YSYEKL. CDR3 DNA: TGCGCCAGCAGCCAGGCGGAGAGAAATGAGCAGTTCTTC. Amino acids: CASSQAERNEQFF.

The chain joins TRBV5-1 to TRBJ2-2; TRBD2 matches 9 bases. After removal of 4 bases from V and 1 base from J, the junction contained 2 bases not matched to a gene. Looked up from germline, CDR1 is SGHRS and CDR2 is YFSETQ. The CDR3 extends over 15 amino acids. This CDR3 is CASSTRGGNTGELFF. In nucleotides, the CDR3 is TGCGCCAGCAGCACGCGGGGGGGGAACACCGGGGAGCTGTTTTTT.

J is TRBJ2-7 and V is TRBV2, with D hard to call. CDR1 is SNHLY, CDR2 FYNNEI, per germline. This CDR3 comprises 13 residues. V lost 2 bases and J lost 2, with 7 bases in between. The CDR3 DNA follows: TGTGCCAGCAGTGAAACATTTCCCTACGAGCAGTACTTC. Translation: CASSETFPYEQYF.

This sequence joins TRBV6-6 and TRBJ2-5; 10 nucleotides agree with TRBD2. The J call could be wrong; TRBJ2-7 is a better fit for the DNA end. The CDR3 has 15 amino acids. Germline-derived CDR1 and CDR2 are MNHNY and SVGAGI (reference sequence). CDR3: CASSYTSGVSYEQYF. In DNA, the CDR3 is TGTGCCAGCAGTTACACTAGCGGGGTCTCCTACGAGCAGTACTTC.

The chain combines TRBV7-9 with TRBJ1-2; a weak D match, TRBD1 (6 bases). The V and J ends lost 1 base and 7 bases respectively, with 13 bases between them. This CDR3 region has 14 residues. The germline V gene has CDR1 SEHNR and CDR2 FQNEAQ (reference sequence). CDR3: CASSLVGGAGGYTF. The CDR3 DNA reads TGTGCCAGCAGCTTAGTGGGGGGGGCTGGTGGCTACACCTTC.

The chain recombines TRBV5-6 with TRBJ1-2, with TRBD1 as a possible D gene (5 bases). V was shortened by 3 bases and J by 7 bases, with 13 bases between the two germline ends. CDR1 is SGHDT, CDR2 YYEEEE, per germline. The CDR3 covers 13 residues. CDR3 protein: CASSSGQGGGYTF. Here the CDR3 DNA reads TGTGCCAGCAGCTCTGGGCAGGGCGGTGGCTACACCTTC.